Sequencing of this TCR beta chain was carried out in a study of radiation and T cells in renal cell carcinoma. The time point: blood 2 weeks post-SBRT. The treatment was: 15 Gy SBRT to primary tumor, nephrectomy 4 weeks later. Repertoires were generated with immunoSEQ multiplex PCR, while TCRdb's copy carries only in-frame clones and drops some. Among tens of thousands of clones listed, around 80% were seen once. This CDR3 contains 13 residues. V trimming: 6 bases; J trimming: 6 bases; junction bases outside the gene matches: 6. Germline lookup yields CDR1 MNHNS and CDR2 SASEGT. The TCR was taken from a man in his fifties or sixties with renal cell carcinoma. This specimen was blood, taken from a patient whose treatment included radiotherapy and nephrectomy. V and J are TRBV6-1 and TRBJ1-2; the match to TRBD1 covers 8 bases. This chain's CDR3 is CASRHAGGNGYTF. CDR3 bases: TGTGCCAGCAGACACGCAGGGGGCAATGGCTACACCTTC.